Each of the 17 T cell receptor beta chains below was sequenced from the same sample in a study of regulatory T cells in long-lasting Graves disease. The TCR beta library used iRepertoire HTBI primers with Arm-PCR amplification of CDR3. TCRdb analysed the multiplex PCR reads with MiXCR anew, one entry per CDR3 protein. The top ten clones hold roughly 14% of a sample with some 420,000 distinct CDR3 sequences, 20% to 25% of them seen once. Noted time point: persistent/refractory GD, antithyroid drugs over 5 years with positive TRAb. PBMCs provided the RNA from which the TCR library was made. The sequencing used peripheral blood mononuclear cells (PBMCs), collected when the disease was refractory, from a patient treated with antithyroid drugs. Receptors originate from a female donor with Graves disease.

The chain uses TRBV7-2 and TRBJ1-5; no firm D call. The CDR3 spans 13 residues. The germline V and J ends were trimmed by 5 bases and 5 bases, with 10 bases remaining between them. Germline V gene data show CDR1 as SGHTA and CDR2 as FQGNSA. The chain's CDR3 is CASSPQADQPQHF. The CDR3 region has the DNA TGTGCCAGCAGCCCACAAGCGGATCAGCCCCAGCATTTT.

In its sample, this clonotype was seen a few times. This chain connects TRBV20-1 to TRBJ2-7, with 9 bases matching TRBD1. V shed 5 bases and J 7 bases; nucleotides not matched to a gene: 9. There are 13 residues in the CDR3. Germline V gene data show CDR1 as DFQATT and CDR2 as SNEGSKA (reference sequence). The CDR3: CSAQYRGRREQYF. The CDR3 DNA sequence: TGCAGTGCTCAATACAGGGGGCGCCGGGAGCAGTACTTC.

This clonotype was counted only a few times. This chain joins TRBV7-9 and TRBJ2-7; D is possibly TRBD1 or TRBD2 (5 bases each). With 5 bases removed from V and 6 bases from J, the gap between germline ends came to 11 bases. Germline lookup yields CDR1 SEHNR and CDR2 FQNEAQ (reference sequence). The CDR3 has 12 amino acids. The CDR3 region is CASSSERGEQYF. DNA of the CDR3: TGTGCCAGCAGCAGTGAGAGGGGCGAGCAGTACTTC. Full variable domain (missing parts from reference TRBV7-9 and TRBJ2-7): DTGVSQNPRHKITKRGQNVTFRCDPISEHNRLYWYRQTLGQGPEFLTYFQNEAQLEKSRLLSDRFSAERPKGSFSTLEIQRTEQGDSAMYLCASSSERGEQYFGPGTRLTVT.

This clonotype was seen a handful of times. CDR3 residues: CAWSLLSLAGEAFF. The CDR3 DNA reads TGTGCCTGGAGTCTCCTGTCTTTGGCAGGCGAAGCTTTCTTT. The V call is TRBV30, the J call TRBJ1-1; D call uncertain. V was trimmed by 2 bases and J by 8 bases, leaving 18 bases between them. The CDR3 runs to 14 residues. CDR1 GTSNPN and CDR2 SVGIG come from the germline V gene (reference sequence).

This clonotype was detected only a few times. The chain links TRBV7-2 to TRBJ2-7; TRBD2 is a possible D gene (6 bases). V was pared by 5 bases and J by 8 bases, with 22 bases between. The CDR3 spans 15 residues. CDR1 is SGHTA and CDR2 is FQGNSA in the germline V gene. The CDR3 reads CASSLGTHLTLQQYF. Here the CDR3 DNA reads TGTGCCAGCAGCCTCGGGACTCACCTTACCTTGCAGCAGTACTTC.

This clonotype was observed a few times. The chain recombines TRBV7-9 with TRBJ1-4; possible D gene TRBD1, 6 bases. The CDR3 is made up of 20 amino acids. The germline gives CDR1 SEHNR, CDR2 FQNEAQ (reference sequence). Trimming left V 6 bases short and J 10 bases short, with 36 bases between. The CDR3 bases are TGTGCCAGCAGTCCCCGAGGACAGCGTAGGACCAGTGAGGCTGGTGGAAAACTGTTTTTT. Its translation is CASSPRGQRRTSEAGGKLFF.

Many counts were recorded for this clonotype. The chain recombines TRBV6-1 with TRBJ1-1; no clear D gene. Germline V gives CDR1 MNHNS, CDR2 SASEGT. CDR3 length equals 15 residues. The V and J ends lost 6 bases and 10 bases respectively, with 24 bases between them. The CDR3 bases are TGTGCCAGCAGGGATCTGGACGGGAAGGGAGTGTCAGCTTTCTTT. Its translation is CASRDLDGKGVSAFF.

This clonotype came up a few times. J is TRBJ2-2 and V is TRBV7-2, with 8 bases identical to TRBD1. This CDR3 has 16 residues. The germline V gene has CDR1 SGHTA and CDR2 FQGNSA. J lost 5 bases, V lost 3 bases, and 8 bases had no gene match. The CDR3 protein is CASSFLQGGKTGELFF. The CDR3 DNA is TGTGCCAGCAGCTTCTTACAGGGGGGAAAGACCGGGGAGCTGTTTTTT. The whole variable domain, remainder taken from reference TRBV7-2 and TRBJ2-2, is GAGVSQSPSNKVTEKGKDVELRCDPISGHTALYWYRQSLGQGLEFLIYFQGNSAPDKSGLPSDRFSAERTGGSVSTLTIQRTQQEDSAVYLCASSFLQGGKTGELFFGEGSRLTVL.

This clonotype was found many times. This chain connects TRBV6-1 to TRBJ2-5; 11 nucleotides match TRBD2. CDR1 is MNHNS, CDR2 SASEGT, per germline. With 5 bases clipped from V and 3 bases from J, the junction kept 8 bases outside the gene matches. The length of the CDR3 is 16 residues. Written as DNA, the CDR3 is TGTGCCAGCAGTCGCTCTCATAGCGGGGGGGAAGAGACCCAGTACTTC. Translating gives CASSRSHSGGEETQYF.

The V gene is TRBV5-6, the J gene TRBJ2-7; TRBD1 is a possible D gene (5 bases). The germline V gene has CDR1 SGHDT and CDR2 YYEEEE. The CDR3 runs 14 residues. V dropped 4 bases and J dropped 2 bases, with 13 bases sitting between them. CDR3 sequence (DNA): TGTGCCAGCAGCCCCACGACAGATACCTACGAGCAGTACTTC. This sequence encodes CASSPTTDTYEQYF.

The rearrangement joins TRBV7-2 to TRBJ2-4, with 10 nucleotides matching TRBD1. After removal of 8 bases from V and 0 bases from J, the junction contained 13 bases not matched to a gene. The CDR3 loop spans 18 amino acids. The germline V gene has CDR1 SGHTA and CDR2 FQGNSA. The CDR3 DNA is TGTGCCAGCGCCTCGGGACAGGGGTCTATTTTAGCCAAAAACATTCAGTACTTC. Its translation is CASASGQGSILAKNIQYF.

This clonotype was detected a few times. This rearrangement joins TRBV7-9 to TRBJ2-2; D ambiguous. CDR3 length: 13 residues. Between the trimmed V and J ends, which lost 8 bases and 7 bases, there was a span of 14 bases. Looked up from germline, CDR1 is SEHNR and CDR2 is FQNEAQ (reference sequence). The chain's CDR3 is CASRVERGGELFF. CDR3 DNA sequence: TGTGCCAGCCGGGTCGAGAGAGGCGGGGAGCTGTTTTTT.

As regards this clonotype: It may be a read error: a sequence one base away is much more abundant. The J gene is TRBJ2-5, the V gene TRBV6-2 or TRBV6-3; D not certain. CDR3 length equals 16 residues. Germline CDR1 reads MNHEY; CDR2 reads SVGEGT. CDR3 coding DNA: TGTGCCGGCAGTTACTCGAAAGGGAAGCTAGGAGAGACCCAGTACTTC. Its protein product is CAGSYSKGKLGETQYF.

In this sample, this clonotype turned up a few times. The chain joins TRBV19 to TRBJ1-1; D gene ambiguous. This CDR3 spans 14 amino acids. In germline, CDR1 is LNHDA, CDR2 SQIVND (reference sequence). V shed 4 bases and J shed 4 bases, with 13 bases lying between them. For the CDR3, the DNA is TGTGCCAGTAGTACCACAGTCGGGAGCACTGAAGCTTTCTTT. This sequence encodes CASSTTVGSTEAFF. The whole variable domain, filled in from reference TRBV19 and TRBJ1-1, reads DGGITQSPKYLFRKEGQNVTLSCEQNLNHDAMYWYRQDPGQGLRLIYYSQIVNDFQKGDIAEGYSVSREKKESFPLTVTSAQKNPTAFYLCASSTTVGSTEAFFGQGTRLTVV.

In its sample, this clonotype was seen many times. This chain uses TRBV7-2 with TRBJ2-4; D is unresolved. Trimming stripped 1 base from V and 6 bases from J, with 10 bases between. Looked up from germline, CDR1 is SGHTA and CDR2 is FQGNSA. The CDR3 covers 14 residues. CDR3 amino acids: CASSLVPEGNIQYF. Written as DNA, the CDR3 is TGTGCCAGCAGCTTAGTCCCGGAAGGAAACATTCAGTACTTC.

This rearrangement joins TRBV7-2 to TRBJ2-2; no clear D. The CDR3 extends over 14 amino acids. CDR1 is SGHTA, CDR2 FQGNSA, per germline. The V and J ends lost 3 bases and 1 base respectively, with 6 bases between them. The CDR3 loop is CASSFYKNTGELFF. CDR3 in DNA: TGTGCCAGCAGCTTCTACAAGAACACCGGGGAGCTGTTTTTT.

In this sample, this clonotype turned up many times. The gene calls are TRBV6-1 and TRBJ1-1, with 8 bases lining up with TRBD1. The CDR3 consists of 15 residues. CDR1 and CDR2 (germline): MNHNS, SASEGT. The ends lost 7 bases at V and 3 bases at J; junction bases unmatched: 10. The CDR3 region has the DNA TGTGCCAGCACCGCGACAGGGGCGGTGGACACTGAAGCTTTCTTT. It specifies CASTATGAVDTEAFF.